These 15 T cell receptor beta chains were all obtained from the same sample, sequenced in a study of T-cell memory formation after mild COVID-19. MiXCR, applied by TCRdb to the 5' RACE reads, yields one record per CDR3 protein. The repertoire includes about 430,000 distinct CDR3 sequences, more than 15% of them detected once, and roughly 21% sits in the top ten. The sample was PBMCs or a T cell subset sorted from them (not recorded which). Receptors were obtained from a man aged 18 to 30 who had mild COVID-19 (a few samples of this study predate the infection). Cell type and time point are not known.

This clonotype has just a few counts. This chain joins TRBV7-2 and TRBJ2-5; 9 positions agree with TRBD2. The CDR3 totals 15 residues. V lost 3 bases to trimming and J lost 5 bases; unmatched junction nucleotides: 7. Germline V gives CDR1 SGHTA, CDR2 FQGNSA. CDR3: CASSFGGGAGETQYF. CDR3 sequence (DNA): TGTGCCAGCAGCTTCGGCGGGGGGGCCGGGGAGACCCAGTACTTC.

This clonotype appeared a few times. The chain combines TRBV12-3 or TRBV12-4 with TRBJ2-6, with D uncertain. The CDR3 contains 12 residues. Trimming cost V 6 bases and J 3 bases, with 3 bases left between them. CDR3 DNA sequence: TGTGCCAGCAGACTTGGGGCCAACGTCCTGACTTTC. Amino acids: CASRLGANVLTF.

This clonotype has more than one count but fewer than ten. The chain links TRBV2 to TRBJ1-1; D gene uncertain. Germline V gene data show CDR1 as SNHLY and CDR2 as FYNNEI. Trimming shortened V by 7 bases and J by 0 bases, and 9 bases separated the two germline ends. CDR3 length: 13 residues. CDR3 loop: CASIPTLNTEAFF. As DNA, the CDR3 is TGTGCCAGCATTCCAACCTTGAACACTGAAGCTTTCTTT.

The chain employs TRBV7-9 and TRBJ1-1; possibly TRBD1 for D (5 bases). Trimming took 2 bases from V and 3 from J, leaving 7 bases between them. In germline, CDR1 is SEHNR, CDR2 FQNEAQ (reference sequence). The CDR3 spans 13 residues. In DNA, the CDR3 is TGTGCCAGCAGCTTAAAGGGGTACACTGAAGCTTTCTTT. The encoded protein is CASSLKGYTEAFF.

CDR3 protein: CASGLEQDYSNQPQHF. The CDR3 bases are TGTGCTAGTGGTTTGGAGCAGGATTATAGCAATCAGCCCCAGCATTTT. The chain has TRBV12-5 and TRBJ1-5; unclear D gene. The germline V gene encodes CDR1 LGHNT and CDR2 FRNRAP. V shed 1 base and J shed 0 bases, with 10 bases lying between them. The CDR3 loop spans 16 amino acids.

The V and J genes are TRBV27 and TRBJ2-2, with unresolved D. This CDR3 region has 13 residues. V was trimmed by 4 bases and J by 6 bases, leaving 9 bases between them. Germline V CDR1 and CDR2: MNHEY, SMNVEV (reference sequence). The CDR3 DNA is TGTGCCAGCAGTTCAATTAGGCCCGGGGAGCTGTTTTTT. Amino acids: CASSSIRPGELFF.

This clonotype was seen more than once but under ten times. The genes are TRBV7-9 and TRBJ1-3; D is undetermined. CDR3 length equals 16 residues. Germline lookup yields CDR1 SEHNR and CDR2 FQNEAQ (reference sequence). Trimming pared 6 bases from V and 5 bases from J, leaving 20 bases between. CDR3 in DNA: TGTGCCAGCAGACCTAAGTTTCTGGTAGGACGAAACACCATATATTTT. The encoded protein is CASRPKFLVGRNTIYF.

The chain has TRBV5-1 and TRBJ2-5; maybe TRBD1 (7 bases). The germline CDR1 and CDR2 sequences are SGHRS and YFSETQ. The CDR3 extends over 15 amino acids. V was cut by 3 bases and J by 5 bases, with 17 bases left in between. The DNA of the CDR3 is TGCGCCAGCAGCTCTGGCAGGGGGGTTGCGGAGACCCAGTACTTC. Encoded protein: CASSSGRGVAETQYF.

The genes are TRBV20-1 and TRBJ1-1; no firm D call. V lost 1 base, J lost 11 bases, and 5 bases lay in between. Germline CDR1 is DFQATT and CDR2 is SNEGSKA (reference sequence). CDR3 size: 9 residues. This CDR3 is CSARVGAFF. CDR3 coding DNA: TGCAGTGCTAGAGTGGGCGCTTTCTTT.

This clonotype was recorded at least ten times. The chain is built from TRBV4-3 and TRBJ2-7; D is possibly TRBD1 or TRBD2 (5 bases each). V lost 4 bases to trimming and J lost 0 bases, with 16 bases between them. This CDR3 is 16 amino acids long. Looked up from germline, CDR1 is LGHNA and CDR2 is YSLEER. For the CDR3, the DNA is TGCGCCAGCAGCCGCGGACACGGGGACCGCTCCTACGAGCAGTACTTC. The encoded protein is CASSRGHGDRSYEQYF.

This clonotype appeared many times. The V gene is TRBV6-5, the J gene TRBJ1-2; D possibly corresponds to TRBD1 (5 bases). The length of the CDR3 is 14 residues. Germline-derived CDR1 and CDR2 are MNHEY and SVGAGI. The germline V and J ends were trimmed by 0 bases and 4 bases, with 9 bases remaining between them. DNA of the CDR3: TGTGCCAGCAGTTACTCGGGGGACCCCTATGGCTACACCTTC. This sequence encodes CASSYSGDPYGYTF.

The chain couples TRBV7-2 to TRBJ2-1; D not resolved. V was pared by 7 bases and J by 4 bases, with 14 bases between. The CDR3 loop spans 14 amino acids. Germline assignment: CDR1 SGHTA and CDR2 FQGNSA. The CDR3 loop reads CASNIKPGYNEQFF. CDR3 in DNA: TGTGCCAGCAACATAAAACCCGGGTACAATGAGCAGTTCTTC.

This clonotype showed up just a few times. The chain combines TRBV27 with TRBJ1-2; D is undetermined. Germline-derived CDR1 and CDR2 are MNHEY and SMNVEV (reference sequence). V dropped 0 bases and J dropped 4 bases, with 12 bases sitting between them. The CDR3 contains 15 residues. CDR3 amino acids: CASSLSSGSGYGYTF. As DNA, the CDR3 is TGTGCCAGCAGTTTATCTTCGGGGTCAGGCTATGGCTACACCTTC.

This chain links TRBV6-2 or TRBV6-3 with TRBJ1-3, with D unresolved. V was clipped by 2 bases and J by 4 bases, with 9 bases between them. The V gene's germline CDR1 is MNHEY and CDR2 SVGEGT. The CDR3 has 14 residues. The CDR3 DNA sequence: TGTGCCAGCAGTTACACCCGTCGGGGAAACACCATATATTTT. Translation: CASSYTRRGNTIYF.

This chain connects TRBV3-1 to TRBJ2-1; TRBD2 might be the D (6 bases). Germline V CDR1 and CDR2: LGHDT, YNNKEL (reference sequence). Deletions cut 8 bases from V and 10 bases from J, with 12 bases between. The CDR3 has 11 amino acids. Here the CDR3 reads CASDYRGEQFF. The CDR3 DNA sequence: TGTGCCAGCGACTATCGGGGGGAGCAGTTCTTC.